The text below deals with one TCR beta chain. This sample was taken from a study of blood T cell repertoires in COVID-19. The wider study: Whether acute or convalescent, the COVID-19 samples came from the United States, Italy and Spain.

Authors' data handling: Quantification of nucleated cells was approximated via reference gene primer amplification. Profiled with immunoSEQ multiplex PCR; TCRdb holds only in-frame clones, not every one. The DNA was the basis for D and trimming; V, J and clone size are from that table. The table records approximately 81,000 clones, around 80% of them present only once. J gave up 0 bases and V 5 bases, and 4 bases lay outside the gene matches. The length of the CDR3 is 16 residues. CDR1 PRHDT and CDR2 FYEKMQ come from the germline V gene (reference sequence). The J gene is TRBJ1-3, the V gene TRBV13, with TRBD1 matching over 10 bases. This TCR derives from a human donor in a cohort sampled during active COVID-19. Sequencing was performed on peripheral blood. The CDR3, as DNA: TGTGCCAGCAGCCCAAGGACAGGGGGCTCTGGAAACACCATATATTTT. Its translation is CASSPRTGGSGNTIYF.